This T cell receptor (beta chain) is drawn from a study of blood T cells in healthy people across ages. Whole-study findings and limits: Expanded clonotype changes were possibly confounded by unknown donor CMV status. Diversity was higher, and naive CD4+ cells more numerous, in long-lived donors than in aged donors. Since the PBMCs were unsorted, naive and antigen-experienced cells could not be conclusively compared.

With respect to this clonotype: Its antigen is unidentified.

It was with a sample-barcoded 5' primer and a J-beta primer mix that a second PCR of roughly 6 to 12 cycles was run. Each of the samples gave a minimum of 2.5 million paired-end reads that contained CDR3. TCRdb reanalysed the 5' RACE reads using MiXCR and keeps one entry per CDR3 protein. This repertoire shows 1.5 million to 2 million distinct CDR3 sequences, roughly 30% found once; its top ten account for 7% to 9%. Germline CDR1 reads DFQATT; CDR2 reads SNEGSKA (reference sequence). V lost 3 bases to trimming and J lost 1 base, with 13 bases between them. This CDR3 region has 14 residues. This chain joins TRBV20-1 and TRBJ2-7; a possible D gene is TRBD1 (5 bases). The clonotype comes from a woman between 25 and 40 years old in good health. Sample: blood. This CDR3 is CSASLQTGSYEQYF. As DNA, the CDR3 is TGCAGTGCTAGTCTCCAAACAGGTTCCTACGAGCAGTACTTC.